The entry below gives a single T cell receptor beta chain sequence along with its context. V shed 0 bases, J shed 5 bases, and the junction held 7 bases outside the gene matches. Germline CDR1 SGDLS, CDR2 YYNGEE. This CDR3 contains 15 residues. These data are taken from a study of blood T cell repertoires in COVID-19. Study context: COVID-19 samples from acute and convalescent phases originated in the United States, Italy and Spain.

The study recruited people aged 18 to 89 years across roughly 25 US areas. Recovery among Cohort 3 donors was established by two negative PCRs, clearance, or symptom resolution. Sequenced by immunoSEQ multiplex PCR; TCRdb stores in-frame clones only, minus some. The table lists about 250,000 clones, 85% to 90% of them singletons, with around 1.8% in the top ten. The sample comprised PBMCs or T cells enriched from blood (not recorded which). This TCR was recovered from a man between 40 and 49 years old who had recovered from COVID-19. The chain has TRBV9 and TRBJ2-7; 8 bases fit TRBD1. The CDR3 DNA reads TGTGCCAGCAGCGTAGAGGGGACAGGATCCCACGAGCAGTACTTC. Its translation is CASSVEGTGSHEQYF.